Many counts were recorded for the clone carrying this T cell receptor (beta chain). What it recognizes is unknown. The data were obtained in a study of T cells after yellow fever vaccination. Study details: SMART-Seq v4 Ultra Low Input prepared libraries from low-cell fractions.

Template switching by 5'RACE produced TCR cDNA, adding a universal primer site and UMIs. TCRdb reprocessed the 5' RACE reads with MiXCR, giving one entry per CDR3 protein. The sample has some 250,000 distinct CDR3 sequences; approximately 3.6% are singletons. Study outcomes and limitations: Detected again after the booster were most primary-vaccination clones, at nearly 97% CD4 and nearly 90% CD8.

The trim removed 6 bases at V and 6 bases at J, leaving 6 bases unmatched. The CDR3 covers 15 residues. Germline loops: CDR1 MNHEY, CDR2 SVGEGT. This chain uses TRBV6-2 or TRBV6-3 with TRBJ2-2; 11 bases map to TRBD1. This sequence originates from a man younger than 35 who received the YFV17D yellow fever vaccine. Sequenced material: PBMCs, taken 15 days after the yellow fever booster vaccination. This CDR3 is CASSSRTGGPGELFF. As DNA, the CDR3 is TGTGCCAGCAGCAGTCGGACAGGGGGCCCCGGGGAGCTGTTTTTT.